These 32 T cell receptor beta chains came from one sample sequenced in a study of T cells in localized non-small cell lung cancer. Sequencing used immunoSEQ multiplex PCR; TCRdb keeps in-frame clones, though not all of them. The data contain about 1,500 clones, around 30% of them singletons. The starting material was normal lung tissue next to the tumor, obtained before any cancer treatment. These receptors were obtained from a male donor aged 60 or over with stage I squamous cell lung carcinoma.

In this sample, this clone turned up a few times. Here the CDR3 reads CSVDGGDYEQYF. The DNA for the CDR3 is TGCAGCGTTGACGGGGGTGACTACGAGCAGTACTTC. The rearrangement uses TRBV29-1 and TRBJ2-7, with D maybe TRBD2 (6 bases). Germline loops: CDR1 SQVTM, CDR2 ANQGSEA. Trimming removed 3 bases from V and 3 bases from J, with 9 bases in between. The CDR3 is 12 amino acids.

This chain connects TRBV19 to TRBJ1-1; D is ambiguous. Trimming removed 5 bases from V and 1 base from J, with 14 bases in between. The CDR3 loop spans 15 amino acids. The germline CDR1 and CDR2 sequences are LNHDA and SQIVND (reference sequence). The CDR3: CASSLGDGENTEAFF. The DNA of the CDR3 is TGTGCCAGTAGTCTTGGAGACGGGGAGAACACTGAAGCTTTCTTT. The full variable domain, rest sourced from reference TRBV19 and TRBJ1-1, is DGGITQSPKYLFRKEGQNVTLSCEQNLNHDAMYWYRQDPGQGLRLIYYSQIVNDFQKGDIAEGYSVSREKKESFPLTVTSAQKNPTAFYLCASSLGDGENTEAFFGQGTRLTVV.

This chain links TRBV28 with TRBJ2-1; D remains unclear. Per germline, CDR1 MDHEN and CDR2 SYDVKM. The CDR3 contains 14 residues. The V end was cut by 6 bases, the J end by 10 bases, with 19 bases between. The CDR3 protein is CASRTVGAQKEQFF. The CDR3 nucleotides are TGTGCCAGCAGGACCGTTGGAGCGCAGAAAGAGCAGTTCTTC.

Only a few counts were recorded for this clone. The chain uses TRBV4-1 and TRBJ2-6; D uncertain. Trimming removed 5 bases from V and 0 bases from J, with 5 bases in between. CDR1 and CDR2 (germline): MGHRA, YSYEKL. The CDR3 has 14 residues. CDR3 sequence reads: CASSISSGANVLTF. CDR3 bases: TGCGCCAGCAGCATAAGCTCTGGGGCCAACGTCCTGACTTTC.

This clone was found a few times. The chain carries TRBV28 and TRBJ1-2; D not certain. V was cut by 10 bases and J by 1 base, with 19 bases left in between. Germline CDR1 MDHEN, CDR2 SYDVKM. The CDR3 has 15 amino acids. CDR3 region: CATTGGPNDNYGYTF. The CDR3 DNA follows: TGTGCCACCACCGGAGGACCTAACGATAACTATGGCTACACCTTC.

This chain joins TRBV25-1 and TRBJ2-5; D gene unclear. CDR3 size: 14 residues. From germline, CDR1 is MGHDK and CDR2 SYGVNS. V lost 3 bases and J 5 bases, leaving 13 bases between the germline ends. The CDR3 sequence is CASSEWAGRETQYF. The CDR3 nucleotides are TGTGCCAGCAGTGAGTGGGCAGGACGGGAGACCCAGTACTTC.

The chain has TRBV6-8 and TRBJ2-3; D may be TRBD2 (6 bases). CDR3 length: 15 amino acids. Deletions cut 5 bases from V and 2 bases from J, with 14 bases between. Germline V gene sequence: CDR1 MNHGY, CDR2 SAAAGT. CDR3 amino acids: CASSDGGLYTDTQYF. CDR3 coding DNA: TGTGCCAGCAGTGACGGGGGACTTTACACAGATACGCAGTATTTT.

This chain connects TRBV30 to TRBJ1-5; a weak D match, TRBD1 (5 bases). This CDR3 comprises 13 residues. V shed 4 bases and J shed 1 base, with 8 bases lying between them. CDR1 GTSNPN and CDR2 SVGIG come from the germline V gene (reference sequence). CDR3 sequence (DNA): TGTGCCTGGACTAGGGACAGCAATCAGCCCCAGCATTTT. Translating gives CAWTRDSNQPQHF.

V gene TRBV6-8 combines with J gene TRBJ1-4; D remains unclear. V lost 2 bases to trimming and J lost 5 bases, with 12 bases between them. Germline V gene sequence: CDR1 MNHGY, CDR2 SAAAGT. The CDR3 has 15 residues. CDR3 in DNA: TGTGCCAGCAGTTACGAAGGAGGAAACAATGAAAAACTGTTTTTT. Its translation: CASSYEGGNNEKLFF.

Only one count was recorded for this clone. V is TRBV18 and J is TRBJ1-1, with D unresolved. Deletions cut 3 bases from V and 6 bases from J, with 14 bases between. This CDR3 is 14 amino acids long. Germline V gene sequence: CDR1 KGHSH, CDR2 LQKENI. The CDR3 sequence is CASSPIAQVAEAFF. DNA of the CDR3: TGTGCCAGCTCACCGATCGCGCAAGTCGCTGAAGCTTTCTTT.

By share, this clone counts as large. V gene TRBV11-3 combines with J gene TRBJ2-5; no clear D gene. The V gene's germline CDR1 is SGHNT and CDR2 YENEEA. The CDR3 length is 14 residues. Deletions cut 5 bases from V and 0 bases from J, with 10 bases between. CDR3 sequence (DNA): TGTGCCAGCAGCGCTTTGGGCAACCAAGAGACCCAGTACTTC. Its translation: CASSALGNQETQYF.

The chain links TRBV19 to TRBJ2-3; possible D gene TRBD1, 5 bases. This CDR3 comprises 14 residues. The V gene lost 5 bases and the J gene lost 0 bases, with 9 bases spanning the gap. Germline lookup yields CDR1 LNHDA and CDR2 SQIVND (reference sequence). The CDR3 is CASSQQGSTDTQYF. CDR3 coding DNA: TGTGCCAGTAGTCAGCAGGGTAGCACAGATACGCAGTATTTT.

The sample holds a few counts of this clone. V and J are TRBV1 and TRBJ2-3; the D call of TRBD2 is as the table states it, not checked on the DNA. TRBV1 is annotated as a pseudogene. The CDR3 sequence is 16 residues long. The chain's CDR3 is CASSQVMRLLTDTQYF. CDR3 coding DNA: TGCGCCAGCAGCCAAGTAATGAGACTACTCACAGATACGCAGTATTTT.

This clone turned up a few times. The rearrangement joins TRBV30 to TRBJ2-5; TRBD2 is a possible D gene (6 bases). CDR1 GTSNPN and CDR2 SVGIG come from the germline V gene (reference sequence). The CDR3 covers 17 residues. Trimming cost V 2 bases and J 2 bases, with 21 bases left between them. The CDR3 bases are TGTGCCTGGAGTACTGGGGCCGGCAGGGCGGGGCAAGAGACCCAGTACTTC. Its protein product is CAWSTGAGRAGQETQYF.

The chain links TRBV9 to TRBJ2-1; TRBD2 is a possible D gene (6 bases). The CDR3 loop spans 14 amino acids. Trimming stripped 4 bases from V and 9 bases from J, with 17 bases between. CDR1 and CDR2 from the germline V gene are SGDLS and YYNGEE. As DNA, the CDR3 is TGTGCCAGCAGCCCTCTCTGGGACTCCGGTGAGCAGTTCTTC. Amino acid sequence: CASSPLWDSGEQFF.

This clone was counted between two and nine times. In nucleotides, the CDR3 is TGTGCCAGCACGGCCGAAGGTAGCGCGACCTACGAGCAGTACTTC. Encoded protein: CASTAEGSATYEQYF. This rearrangement joins TRBV18 to TRBJ2-7; D is possibly TRBD2 (5 bases). V was trimmed by 8 bases and J by 2 bases, leaving 19 bases between them. This CDR3 contains 15 residues. Looked up from germline, CDR1 is KGHSH and CDR2 is LQKENI.

In its sample, this clone was seen a few times. CDR3 sequence: CASSPDHTGELFF. CDR3 coding DNA: TGTGCCAGCAGCCCCGACCACACCGGGGAGCTGTTTTTT. The chain uses TRBV9 and TRBJ2-2; D is uncertain. Trimming took off 4 bases at V and 3 bases at J, with 7 bases between the two ends. The V gene's germline CDR1 is SGDLS and CDR2 YYNGEE. The CDR3 has 13 amino acids.

This clone was recorded a few times. The V call is TRBV9, the J call TRBJ2-7; possibly TRBD2 for D (6 bases). CDR3 length: 13 amino acids. V shed 4 bases and J shed 5 bases, with 13 bases lying between them. Germline V gives CDR1 SGDLS, CDR2 YYNGEE. This CDR3 reads CASSPPTGDEQYF. Here the CDR3 DNA reads TGTGCCAGCAGCCCCCCCACGGGGGACGAGCAGTACTTC.

There are a few counts of this clone. The genes are TRBV11-3 and TRBJ2-7, with 9 bases that match TRBD2. Looked up from germline, CDR1 is SGHNT and CDR2 is YENEEA. The junction had 5 bases not matched to a gene; V was cut back by 3 bases and J by 5 bases. The CDR3 is 14 residues long. CDR3 bases: TGTGCCAGCAGCTTCCTAGCGGGAATCGACGAGCAGTACTTC. Translation: CASSFLAGIDEQYF.

In its sample, this clone was seen a few times. This chain connects TRBV11-3 to TRBJ2-5; D gene ambiguous. In germline, CDR1 is SGHNT, CDR2 YENEEA. CDR3 length equals 15 residues. V shed 1 base and J shed 2 bases, with 11 bases lying between them. CDR3 DNA: TGTGCCAGCAGCTTAGGCTCCCCACCTCAAGAGACCCAGTACTTC. Translated: CASSLGSPPQETQYF.

The chain has TRBV11-1 and TRBJ2-3, with 7 bases fitting TRBD2. With V trimmed by 4 bases and J by 5 bases, 12 bases remained unmatched. Per germline, CDR1 SGHAT and CDR2 FQDESV (reference sequence). This CDR3 is built from 16 residues. Written as DNA, the CDR3 is TGTGCCAGCAGCTCCTCCGGGGCGGGAGTTCAAGATACGCAGTATTTT. It specifies CASSSSGAGVQDTQYF.

This clone has only a few counts. Other DNA variants within this sample encode the same CDR3. The gene calls are TRBV28 and TRBJ2-5; perhaps TRBD2 as D (5 bases). The CDR3 extends over 12 amino acids. Germline V lookup: CDR1 MDHEN, CDR2 SYDVKM. The V and J ends lost 6 bases and 2 bases respectively, with 7 bases between them. The CDR3 reads CASSGVQETQYF. The CDR3 nucleotides are TGTGCCAGCAGCGGGGTTCAAGAGACCCAGTACTTC.

In its sample, this clone was seen a few times. The J gene is TRBJ2-7, the V gene TRBV9; perhaps TRBD1 as D (5 bases). This CDR3 comprises 12 residues. V lost 0 bases and J 7 bases, leaving 8 bases between the germline ends. Per the germline V gene, CDR1 is SGDLS and CDR2 is YYNGEE. CDR3 sequence: CASSVERGEQYF. The CDR3 nucleotides are TGTGCCAGCAGCGTAGAAAGGGGAGAGCAGTACTTC.

The rearrangement uses TRBV28 and TRBJ2-7, with 7 bases identical to TRBD1. This CDR3 comprises 13 residues. V lost 6 bases and J lost 0; bases outside the gene matches: 2. CDR1 is MDHEN and CDR2 is SYDVKM in the germline V gene. This chain's CDR3 is CASSRGSSYEQYV. The CDR3 nucleotides read TGTGCCAGCAGCAGGGGGAGCTCCTACGAGCAGTACGTC.

This chain links TRBV18 with TRBJ2-1; 8 nucleotides line up with TRBD2. V shed 2 bases and J 4 bases; nucleotides not matched to a gene: 4. Germline loops: CDR1 KGHSH, CDR2 LQKENI. The CDR3 is 15 amino acids. The chain's CDR3 is CASSPGVAGYNEQFF. The CDR3 bases are TGTGCCAGCTCACCAGGGGTAGCGGGATACAATGAGCAGTTCTTC.

This clone was counted a few times. The V and J genes are TRBV7-5 and TRBJ2-1; the DNA was not compared with TRBD2, the D call given in the table. TRBV7-5 is marked as a pseudogene. The CDR3 extends over 17 amino acids. The CDR3 region has the DNA TGTGCCAGCAGCTTTGGGATAGCGAACCGTCCCTACAATGAGCAGTTCTTC. Its translation is CASSFGIANRPYNEQFF.

This chain connects TRBV6-8 to TRBJ1-4; D unclear. The CDR3 extends over 16 amino acids. V lost 2 bases to trimming and J lost 6 bases, with 16 bases between them. Germline CDR1 MNHGY, CDR2 SAAAGT. The CDR3 sequence is CASSYLPSGGYEKLFF. In DNA form, the CDR3 reads TGTGCCAGCAGTTACCTCCCATCCGGTGGGTATGAAAAACTGTTTTTT.

This clone came up a few times. This chain joins TRBV11-3 and TRBJ2-3; 10 nucleotides line up with TRBD2. The CDR3 has 17 residues. Trimming removed 4 bases from V and 0 bases from J; junction bases left unmatched: 7. Germline CDR1 and CDR2: SGHNT and YENEEA. CDR3 nucleotides: TGTGCCAGCAGCTCTTCCACTAGCGGGGCTAGCACAGATACGCAGTATTTT. It encodes CASSSSTSGASTDTQYF.

The rearrangement uses TRBV9 and TRBJ2-1, with D possibly matching TRBD1 (6 bases). In germline, CDR1 is SGDLS, CDR2 YYNGEE. Deletions cut 5 bases from V and 2 bases from J, with 14 bases between. The CDR3 runs to 15 residues. In DNA form, the CDR3 reads TGTGCCAGCAGGGATAAGGACAGCCCCTACAATGAGCAGTTCTTC. As protein: CASRDKDSPYNEQFF. Looking up the rest from reference TRBV9 and TRBJ2-1 gives the full variable domain: DSGVTQTPKHLITATGQRVTLRCSPRSGDLSVYWYQQSLDQGLQFLIQYYNGEERAKGNILERFSAQQFPDLHSELNLSSLELGDSALYFCASRDKDSPYNEQFFGPGTRLTVL.

This chain links TRBV28 with TRBJ2-3; a possible D gene is TRBD2 (6 bases). With 4 bases removed from V and 2 bases from J, the gap between germline ends came to 19 bases. The CDR3 has 17 residues. Per germline, CDR1 MDHEN and CDR2 SYDVKM. The chain's CDR3 is CASSSPERRETTDTQYF. The DNA of the CDR3 is TGTGCCAGCAGTTCCCCAGAGCGGAGGGAAACCACAGATACGCAGTATTTT.

The V and J genes are TRBV19 and TRBJ1-5; D is ambiguous. This CDR3 has 15 amino acids. CDR1 is LNHDA, CDR2 SQIVND, per germline (reference sequence). Trimming removed 7 bases from V and 4 bases from J, with 17 bases in between. The CDR3 sequence: CASKLPDGTNQPQHF. DNA of the CDR3: TGTGCCAGTAAACTACCGGACGGCACTAATCAGCCCCAGCATTTT.

This clone was picked up a small number of times. The chain uses TRBV28 and TRBJ1-4, with 8 bases aligning to TRBD1. Germline CDR1 is MDHEN and CDR2 is SYDVKM. This CDR3 spans 15 amino acids. J gave up 5 bases and V 6 bases, and 8 bases lay outside the gene matches. CDR3 loop: CASRGTGGPNEKLFF. The CDR3 DNA reads as TGTGCCAGCAGGGGGACAGGAGGCCCCAATGAAAAACTGTTTTTT.